This TCR beta chain was recovered during a study of blood T cell repertoires in COVID-19. Study at large: Acute and convalescent COVID-19 specimens originated in the United States, Italy and Spain.

Germline V gene sequence: CDR1 SGHVS, CDR2 FQNEAQ. V lost 5 bases and J lost 1, with 15 bases in between. CDR3 length equals 17 residues. Seattle cases were enrolled at active infection and followed longitudinally. How the authors handled the data: Amplified reference gene primers provided the basis for estimating nucleated cell counts. Repertoires were generated with immunoSEQ multiplex PCR, while TCRdb's copy carries only in-frame clones and drops some. Clone size and V and J calls were adopted from that table, with D and trimming inferred from the DNA. The sample has over 70,000 clones, approximately 80% seen once.

This TCR was recovered from a man between 65 and 85 years old with COVID-19, enrolled during active disease. The sample was peripheral blood. V is TRBV7-8 and J is TRBJ1-6; TRBD1 is a possible D gene (5 bases). The CDR3, as DNA: TGTGCCAGCAGCCCGCGGGGGGAAGGATCCTATAATTCACCCCTCCACTTT. Translated: CASSPRGEGSYNSPLHF.